Below are 6 T cell receptor beta chains sequenced from a single sample in a study of T-cell memory formation after mild COVID-19. MiXCR, applied by TCRdb to the 5' RACE reads, yields one record per CDR3 protein. The sample lists 240,000 or so distinct CDR3 sequences, 7.5% to 10% occurring once. The material sequenced was PBMCs or a T cell subset sorted from them (not recorded which). The receptors were gathered from a man between 18 and 35 years old who had mild COVID-19 (a few samples of this study predate the infection). Cell type and time point are not known.

This clonotype appeared a few times. The chain recombines TRBV5-1 with TRBJ2-5; the D is unclear. CDR1 is SGHRS and CDR2 is YFSETQ in the germline V gene. This CDR3 is built from 13 residues. The V end was cut by 4 bases, the J end by 2 bases, with 9 bases between. The CDR3 nucleotides are TGCGCCAGCAGCGACGGGCGTCAAGAGACCCAGTACTTC. Residues: CASSDGRQETQYF.

This clonotype occurred a few times. This rearrangement joins TRBV4-3 to TRBJ2-6; D unresolved. Trimming took off 0 bases at V and 4 bases at J, with 4 bases between the two ends. The CDR3 sequence is 14 residues long. The germline CDR1 and CDR2 sequences are LGHNA and YSLEER. CDR3 amino acids: CASSQDGGANVLTF. CDR3 DNA sequence: TGCGCCAGCAGCCAAGACGGGGGGGCCAACGTCCTGACTTTC.

The chain is built from TRBV5-4 and TRBJ1-4; D is ambiguous. V was trimmed by 4 bases and J by 5 bases, leaving 9 bases between them. CDR3 length equals 13 residues. Germline V gives CDR1 SGHNT, CDR2 YYREEE (reference sequence). CDR3 sequence reads: CASSLDINEKLFF. CDR3 nucleotide sequence: TGTGCCAGCAGCCTAGACATAAATGAAAAACTGTTTTTT.

The chain employs TRBV5-1 and TRBJ1-2, with D unclear. Germline V gene sequence: CDR1 SGHRS, CDR2 YFSETQ. V lost 4 bases, J lost 8 bases, and 18 bases lay in between. The CDR3 runs 14 residues. The CDR3: CASSQDFTAMGYTF. The CDR3 DNA is TGCGCCAGCAGCCAAGATTTCACGGCTATGGGCTACACCTTC.

In its sample, this clonotype was seen a few times. The chain has TRBV3-1 and TRBJ2-3, with D tentatively TRBD2 (5 bases). The CDR3 contains 14 residues. Germline assignment: CDR1 LGHDT and CDR2 YNNKEL (reference sequence). Trimming stripped 4 bases from V and 4 bases from J, with 12 bases between. The CDR3 is CASSPLLGADTQYF. The DNA of the CDR3 is TGTGCCAGCAGCCCACTACTAGGTGCAGATACGCAGTATTTT.

In its sample, this clonotype was seen a few times. V and J are TRBV7-2 and TRBJ2-2, with 13 bases that match TRBD2. J lost 4 bases, V lost 4 bases, and 12 bases had no gene match. Germline V lookup: CDR1 SGHTA, CDR2 FQGNSA. The CDR3 is made up of 19 amino acids. The CDR3: CASSWKWTSGGRGTGELFF. The DNA of the CDR3 is TGTGCCAGCAGCTGGAAGTGGACTAGCGGGGGCCGGGGCACCGGGGAGCTGTTTTTT. The entire variable domain, with the rest obtained from reference TRBV7-2 and TRBJ2-2, is as follows: GAGVSQSPSNKVTEKGKDVELRCDPISGHTALYWYRQSLGQGLEFLIYFQGNSAPDKSGLPSDRFSAERTGGSVSTLTIQRTQQEDSAVYLCASSWKWTSGGRGTGELFFGEGSRLTVL.